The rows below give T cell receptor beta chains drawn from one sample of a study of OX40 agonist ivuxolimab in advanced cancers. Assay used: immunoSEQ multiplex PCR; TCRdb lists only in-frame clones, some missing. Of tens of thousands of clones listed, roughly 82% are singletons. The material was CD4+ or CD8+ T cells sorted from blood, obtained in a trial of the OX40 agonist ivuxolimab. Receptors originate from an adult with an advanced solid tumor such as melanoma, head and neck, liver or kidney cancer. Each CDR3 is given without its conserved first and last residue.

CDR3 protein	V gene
ASSSTSGGVTDTQY	TRBV18
ASTLGHSNTEAF	TRBV6-6
ASSLGQGHQPQH	TRBV28
ASIKQGFGGTEAF	TRBV2
ASLDGTGNYEQY	TRBV2
ASSRRGSSYEQY	TRBV6-6
ASSPDFLEEKLF	TRBV28
ASSLGAPLDTQY	TRBV5-8
ASSYGGSNYGYT	TRBV6-5
ASSYFSGGNSPLH	TRBV6-5
ASSNRDRDGYT	TRBV10-1
ASSDYGTSYGYT	TRBV10-2
ASSQEGGQNTGELF	TRBV4-2
ASSQRLEETQY	TRBV4-3
ASSLKHAAWDQKETQY	TRBV28
ASSPPGRPNEKLF	TRBV4-2
ASGRENEKLF	TRBV7-9
ASSAFNKNEKLF	TRBV27
ASSFSGTEQETQY	TRBV11-2
ASSLLASSGANVLT	TRBV28